Listed here are 4 T cell receptor beta chains from one sample, sequenced in a study of response to subunit inactivated influenza vaccine. TCRdb re-derived calls from the RT-PCR reads in MiXCR, one entry per CDR3 protein. Here the sample spans almost 250,000 distinct CDR3 sequences, 12% being singletons. This material consisted of non-naive T cells sorted from PBMCs, taken 14 days before vaccination. These receptors came from a man aged 45 to 65 who received an inactivated influenza vaccine.

The chain carries TRBV5-6 and TRBJ2-3; possible D gene TRBD1, 5 bases. Germline CDR1 and CDR2: SGHDT and YYEEEE. V was trimmed by 2 bases and J by 2 bases, leaving 12 bases between them. CDR3 length equals 15 residues. CDR3 amino acids: CASSLIDSNTDTQYF. CDR3 DNA sequence: TGTGCCAGCAGCTTAATCGACAGCAACACAGATACGCAGTATTTT.

The gene calls are TRBV2 and TRBJ1-5; D is undetermined. CDR3 size: 13 residues. Germline V CDR1 and CDR2: SNHLY, FYNNEI. Trimming shortened V by 3 bases and J by 4 bases, and 7 bases separated the two germline ends. The CDR3 DNA sequence: TGTGCCAGCAGTGATAGGGAAAATCAGCCCCAGCATTTT. Protein product: CASSDRENQPQHF.

This clonotype has just a few counts. J is TRBJ1-2 and V is TRBV20-1, with a tentative D call TRBD1 (5 bases). CDR3 length: 17 amino acids. The germline gives CDR1 DFQATT, CDR2 SNEGSKA (reference sequence). The CDR3 loop is CCARDMVRQGPNYGYTF. The DNA for the CDR3 is TGCTGCGCTAGAGACATGGTACGGCAGGGACCCAACTATGGCTACACCTTC.

The chain links TRBV27 to TRBJ1-1, with a weak D call TRBD1 (5 bases). From germline, CDR1 is MNHEY and CDR2 SMNVEV (reference sequence). V gave up 3 bases and J gave up 8 bases, with 16 bases separating them. CDR3 length equals 14 residues. For the CDR3, the DNA is TGTGCCAGCAGTTTCGCCGGGGTCGGGGCGGAAGCTTTCTTT. Its translation: CASSFAGVGAEAFF.